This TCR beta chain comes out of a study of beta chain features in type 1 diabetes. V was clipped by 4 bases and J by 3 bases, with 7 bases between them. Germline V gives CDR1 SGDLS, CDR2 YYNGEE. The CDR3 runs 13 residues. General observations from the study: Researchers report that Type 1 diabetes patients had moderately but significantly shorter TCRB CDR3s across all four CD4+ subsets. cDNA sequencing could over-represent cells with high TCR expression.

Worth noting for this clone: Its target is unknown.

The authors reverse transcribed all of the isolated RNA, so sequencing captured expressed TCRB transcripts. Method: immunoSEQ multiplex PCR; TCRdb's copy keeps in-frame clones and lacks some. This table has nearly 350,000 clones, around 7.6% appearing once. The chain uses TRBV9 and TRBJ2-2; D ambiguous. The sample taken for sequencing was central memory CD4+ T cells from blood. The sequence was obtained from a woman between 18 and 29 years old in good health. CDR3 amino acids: CASSYDYTGELFF. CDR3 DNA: TGTGCCAGCAGCTACGACTACACCGGGGAGCTGTTTTTT.